This entry concerns a single T cell receptor (beta chain). The antigen is not known. The sample has other DNA sequences that encode this CDR3 too. This sample is part of a study of cytomegalovirus exposure and HLA in healthy donors. The study, taken as a whole, reports: Association with HLA alleles at 0.05 false discovery rate was found for around 15,000 TCR beta sequences in a later analysis. From TCR beta sequences, most subjects' HLA-A and HLA-B alleles were reportedly predicted accurately. The study designated 150 or so TCR beta chains cytomegalovirus-associated. A prior analysis recorded that most TCR beta V segments were productive about 87% or about 30% of the time.

The CDR3 consists of 15 residues. From germline, CDR1 is LGHNA and CDR2 YNFKEQ. V lost 3 bases to trimming and J lost 4 bases, with 15 bases between them. The PCR had 60 Vbeta and 13 Jbeta primers. The protocol was immunoSEQ multiplex PCR, while the TCRdb copy is restricted to in-frame clones and leaves out a portion. The data show about 150,000 clones, with around 80% seen just once and 4% held by the top ten. Input material: PBMCs. This sequence was found in a woman aged 35 to 49 in good health and CMV-seronegative. This chain uses TRBV4-2 with TRBJ1-2; D possibly corresponds to TRBD1 (5 bases). The CDR3 nucleotides are TGTGCCAGCAGCCAGGATGCCGCCGGGGGCTATGGCTACACCTTC. Its protein is CASSQDAAGGYGYTF.